The rows below give T cell receptor beta chains drawn from one sample of a study of blood T cell repertoires in COVID-19. Produced via immunoSEQ multiplex PCR; TCRdb's table is partial and in-frame only. The table includes 110,000 to 150,000 clones, about 80% detected once. The sequenced material came from peripheral blood. The receptor source for this set is a woman aged 80 or over with acute or convalescent COVID-19. Each CDR3 is given with its conserved first and last residue. The D gene is left open where the match is weak. Clone size is not always given. Where it is, it says once, few, many or a class for expanded clones.

>TRBV3-1/TRBV3-2|TRBJ1-2|once|TRBD1
CASSQQTGSYGYTF
TGTGCCAGCAGCCAGCAGACAGGGTCCTATGGCTACACCTTC
>TRBV3-1/TRBV3-2|TRBJ1-2|NA|TRBD1
CASSLGTVYGYTF
TGTGCCAGCAGCCTAGGGACAGTCTATGGCTACACCTTC
>TRBV16|TRBJ1-2|NA|NA
CASSPGGFSAAYGYTF
TGTGCCAGCAGCCCCGGAGGGTTTAGTGCGGCCTATGGCTACACCTTC
>TRBV19|TRBJ1-2|NA|NA
CASSIGQGYGYTF
TGTGCCAGTAGTATAGGGCAGGGTTATGGCTACACCTTC
>TRBV30|TRBJ1-1|NA|NA
CAWSVGSWAFF
TGTGCCTGGAGTGTCGGGTCCTGGGCTTTCTTT
>TRBV2|TRBJ2-1|NA|TRBD2
CASREVGLAGTFGEQFF
TGTGCCAGCAGAGAAGTAGGCCTAGCGGGTACCTTCGGGGAGCAGTTCTTC
>TRBV4-2|TRBJ2-7|NA|TRBD2
CASSQGIAGETYEQYF
TGTGCCAGCAGCCAAGGGATAGCGGGGGAAACCTACGAGCAGTACTTC
>TRBV28|TRBJ2-2|NA|NA
CASRLTGAGELFF
TGTGCCAGCAGACTAACGGGAGCCGGGGAGCTGTTTTTT
>TRBV19|TRBJ2-7|NA|NA
CASSLAGSSYEQYF
TGTGCCAGTAGTTTGGCGGGGAGCTCCTACGAGCAGTACTTC
>TRBV5-1|TRBJ1-1|NA|NA
CASSLAGIEAFF
TGCGCCAGCAGCTTGGCCGGGATTGAAGCTTTCTTT
>TRBV7-9|TRBJ1-3|NA|NA
CASSPDISGNTIYF
TGTGCCAGCAGTCCTGACATATCTGGAAACACCATATATTTT
>TRBV3-1/TRBV3-2|TRBJ1-4|NA|NA
CASSQDGREKGEKLFF
TGTGCCAGCAGCCAAGATGGGAGGGAGAAGGGTGAAAAACTGTTTTTT
>TRBV6-5|TRBJ1-6|few|NA
CASSRTEGNNSPLHF
TGTGCCAGCAGCCGAACGGAGGGGAATAATTCACCCCTCCACTTT
>TRBV5-1|TRBJ2-3|NA|TRBD1
CASSLAGQGWYF
TGCGCCAGCAGCTTGGCGGGACAGGGGTGGTATTTT
>TRBV5-1|TRBJ1-5|few|NA
CASSLDQGSNQPQHF
TGCGCCAGCAGCTTGGATCAGGGGAGCAATCAGCCCCAGCATTTT
>TRBV7-2|TRBJ1-5|once|NA
CASSSWTVNQPQHF
TGTGCCAGCAGCAGTTGGACAGTCAATCAGCCCCAGCATTTT